These 7 T cell receptor beta chains were all obtained from the same sample, sequenced in a study of cytomegalovirus exposure and HLA in healthy donors. The study ran its PCR with 60 Vbeta and 13 Jbeta primers. Sequencing used immunoSEQ multiplex PCR; TCRdb keeps in-frame clones, though not all of them. Of more than 110,000 clones in the sample, 73% were seen once. Input material: PBMCs. These TCRs come from a middle-aged woman in good health and CMV-seronegative.

This clone was observed once. J is TRBJ2-3 and V is TRBV9; TRBD2 matches 8 bases. CDR1 SGDLS and CDR2 YYNGEE come from the germline V gene. The V gene end was trimmed by 8 bases and the J gene end by 0 bases; junction bases not matched to a gene: 2. This CDR3 comprises 13 residues. CDR3 in DNA: TGTGCCAGTACGGGGGGGAGCACAGATACGCAGTATTTT. Protein product: CASTGGSTDTQYF.

To note about this clone: Within the sample, other DNA sequences also encode this same CDR3. This chain connects TRBV11-2 to TRBJ1-6; 9 nucleotides match TRBD1. CDR1 and CDR2 from the germline V gene are SGHAT and FQNNGV. CDR3 length equals 15 residues. J was trimmed by 7 bases and V by 5 bases; bases with no gene match: 6. The CDR3 coding sequence is TGTGCCAGCAGCACTCTACAGGGGGCGAATTCACCCCTCCACTTT. Translated, it gives CASSTLQGANSPLHF.

The chain employs TRBV6-1 and TRBJ1-5, with D maybe TRBD1 (6 bases). CDR3 length equals 15 residues. Germline lookup yields CDR1 MNHNS and CDR2 SASEGT. Trimming left V 6 bases short and J 6 bases short, with 18 bases between. The CDR3 DNA sequence: TGTGCCAGCAGCGTTCACAGGGACGGGCGTCAGCCCCAGCATTTT. Translated, it gives CASSVHRDGRQPQHF.

The chain links TRBV10-3 to TRBJ1-5; 8 bases are shared with TRBD1. The germline CDR1 and CDR2 sequences are ENHRY and SYGVKD. There are 17 residues in the CDR3. V lost 2 bases to trimming and J lost 6 bases; unmatched junction nucleotides: 12. CDR3 region: CAISEAGQGLGPQPQHF. The CDR3, as DNA: TGTGCCATCAGTGAGGCCGGACAGGGTTTGGGACCTCAGCCCCAGCATTTT.

This clone was found a few times. The chain couples TRBV7-2 to TRBJ1-1, with D unresolved. With 5 bases removed from V and 1 base from J, the gap between germline ends came to 8 bases. This CDR3 spans 13 amino acids. CDR1 SGHTA and CDR2 FQGNSA come from the germline V gene. The CDR3 region is CASSPPPNTEAFF. The CDR3 DNA reads TGTGCCAGCAGCCCTCCCCCGAACACTGAAGCTTTCTTT.

The V call is TRBV5-4, the J call TRBJ2-1, with 8 bases matching TRBD2. With 5 bases clipped from V and 8 bases from J, the junction kept 6 bases outside the gene matches. Germline CDR1 reads SGHNT; CDR2 reads YYREEE (reference sequence). This CDR3 is built from 13 residues. DNA for the CDR3: TGTGCCAGCAGTGCGGGGGGCTATGATGAGCAGTTCTTC. It translates to CASSAGGYDEQFF.

The chain employs TRBV6-4 and TRBJ1-2, with D unclear. CDR3 length equals 16 residues. Germline V gene data show CDR1 as MRHNA and CDR2 as SNTAGT. The V and J ends lost 0 bases and 2 bases respectively, with 13 bases between them. CDR3 coding DNA: TGTGCCAGCAGTGACTCTTCTAGTCCTACCAACTATGGCTACACCTTC. Protein sequence: CASSDSSSPTNYGYTF.